Sequencing of this T cell receptor beta chain was carried out in a study of blood T cells in healthy people across ages. Study-wide results and caveats: Unsorted PBMCs blocked a conclusive comparison of naive and antigen-experienced cells.

This CDR3 has 13 amino acids. V shed 10 bases and J shed 4 bases, with 17 bases lying between them. The germline V gene has CDR1 MDHEN and CDR2 SYDVKM. Details on this clonotype: Its antigen is unidentified.

Each sample yielded at least 7 million isolated PBMCs. PCR was performed a second time for about 6 to 11 cycles using a sample-barcoded 5' primer and a J-beta primer mix. TCRdb re-called the 5' RACE reads with MiXCR, one entry per CDR3 protein. The data contain 790,000 or so distinct CDR3 sequences, about 45% of them seen just once; the ten biggest clones take up less than 20%. The chain is built from TRBV28 and TRBJ2-7, with TRBD1 as a possible D gene (7 bases). The sequencing sample was made of blood. This clonotype was sampled from an older man in good health. The CDR3 nucleotides are TGTGCCACTGAAGTGACAGGGAGGTACGAGCAGTACTTC. Protein sequence: CATEVTGRYEQYF.